One and the same sample provided the 19 T cell receptor beta chains below, sequenced in a study of cytomegalovirus exposure and HLA in healthy donors. PCR amplification relied on 60 Vbeta primers (plus 13 Jbeta primers). Here immunoSEQ multiplex PCR was the method, and the copy in TCRdb shows in-frame clones only, minus some. This sample carries approximately 64,000 clones, roughly 73% of them seen once, and the ten largest clones take 5%. The sample was PBMCs. These receptors were taken from a male donor in good health and CMV-seropositive.

The chain employs TRBV18 and TRBJ2-1; 8 positions agree with TRBD1. This CDR3 region has 16 residues. Germline loops: CDR1 KGHSH, CDR2 LQKENI. Unmatched junction bases numbered 10, after V lost 2 bases and J lost 7 bases. The CDR3 DNA sequence: TGTGCCAGCTCACCATTGAATCAGGGGGCGGGTAATGAGCAGTTCTTC. Encoded protein: CASSPLNQGAGNEQFF.

The rearrangement uses TRBV28 and TRBJ1-1; TRBD1 matches at 9 bases. Germline trimming cut 5 bases from V and 4 bases from J; bases unmatched to any gene: 5. This CDR3 region has 14 residues. The germline V gene encodes CDR1 MDHEN and CDR2 SYDVKM. The CDR3 DNA sequence: TGTGCCAGCAGTACAACAGGGGGCTCCACTGAAGCTTTCTTT. It translates to CASSTTGGSTEAFF.

The V gene is TRBV4-3, the J gene TRBJ1-2, with D possibly being TRBD1 (5 bases). V was shortened by 1 base and J by 4 bases, with 13 bases between the two germline ends. Germline V gene lookup returns CDR1 LGHNA and CDR2 YSLEER. CDR3 length: 15 residues. CDR3 amino acids: CASSQGGPGPYGYTF. The CDR3 coding sequence is TGCGCCAGCAGCCAAGGAGGTCCAGGGCCCTATGGCTACACCTTC.

The J gene is TRBJ2-1, the V gene TRBV7-3, with 7 bases fitting TRBD2. Germline CDR1 and CDR2: SGHTA and FQGTGA. The J segment lost 2 bases and the V segment lost 2 bases, leaving 6 bases of the junction unmatched. The CDR3 contains 16 residues. CDR3 sequence: CASSLRRLAPYNEQFF. CDR3 DNA sequence: TGTGCCAGCAGCTTACGCCGACTAGCTCCCTACAATGAGCAGTTCTTC.

This clone was detected a few times. The chain carries TRBV27 and TRBJ1-2; 7 bases fit TRBD1. Germline values: CDR1 MNHEY, CDR2 SMNVEV (reference sequence). This CDR3 comprises 13 residues. After removal of 3 bases from V and 6 bases from J, the junction contained 4 bases not matched to a gene. The CDR3, as DNA: TGTGCCAGCAGTTTGACAGGGTTAGATGGCTACACCTTC. Encoded protein: CASSLTGLDGYTF.

J is TRBJ1-1 and V is TRBV5-1; 8 bases are shared with TRBD1. The CDR3 consists of 15 residues. CDR1 is SGHRS and CDR2 is YFSETQ in the germline V gene. Trimming took 4 bases from V and 3 from J; bases not matched to a gene: 8. CDR3 nucleotides: TGCGCCAGCAGCATGGACAGGGTCGCGGACACTGAAGCTTTCTTT. Translated: CASSMDRVADTEAFF. Variable domain in full (rest from reference TRBV5-1 and TRBJ1-1): KAGVTQTPRYLIKTRGQQVTLSCSPISGHRSVSWYQQTPGQGLQFLFEYFSETQRNKGNFPGRFSGRQFSNSRSEMNVSTLELGDSALYLCASSMDRVADTEAFFGQGTRLTVV.

V usage is TRBV28 and J usage is TRBJ2-2; D may be TRBD1 (6 bases). The V gene lost 3 bases and the J gene lost 2 bases, with 13 bases spanning the gap. This CDR3 contains 16 residues. Germline values: CDR1 MDHEN, CDR2 SYDVKM. This CDR3 reads CASSLKEGTNTGELFF. As DNA, the CDR3 is TGTGCCAGCAGTTTGAAGGAAGGGACAAACACCGGGGAGCTGTTTTTT. Full variable domain (remainder filled in from reference TRBV28 and TRBJ2-2): DVKVTQSSRYLVKRTGEKVFLECVQDMDHENMFWYRQDPGLGLRLIYFSYDVKMKEKGDIPEGYSVSREKKERFSLILESASTNQTSMYLCASSLKEGTNTGELFFGEGSRLTVL.

J is TRBJ2-3 and V is TRBV4-1, with TRBD1 identical over 9 bases. V dropped 4 bases and J dropped 2; count of bases not matched to a gene: 10. This CDR3 is built from 17 residues. Germline assignment: CDR1 MGHRA and CDR2 YSYEKL. CDR3 nucleotides: TGCGCCAGCAGCCTGAGTCTCTGGACAGGGGTCACAGATACGCAGTATTTT. It yields the protein CASSLSLWTGVTDTQYF.

The rearrangement joins TRBV5-4 to TRBJ1-6, with 7 bases fitting TRBD1. Germline V gives CDR1 SGHNT, CDR2 YYREEE (reference sequence). The CDR3 contains 12 residues. The trim removed 3 bases at V and 17 bases at J, leaving 8 bases unmatched. In DNA form, the CDR3 reads TGTGCCAGCAGCTCACAGACAGGGAGTATCCACTTT. It is translated as CASSSQTGSIHF.

In its sample, this clone was seen once. The chain joins TRBV5-1 to TRBJ1-1; TRBD1 matches 10 bases. CDR1 is SGHRS and CDR2 is YFSETQ in the germline V gene. The CDR3 has 16 amino acids. Trimming at V came to 5 bases and at J to 5 bases, leaving 12 bases not matched to a gene. CDR3 sequence reads: CASSLTGQGYRTEAFF. The CDR3 bases are TGCGCCAGCAGTTTGACGGGACAGGGGTATCGTACTGAAGCTTTCTTT.

This clone was observed a few times. The gene calls are TRBV6-5 and TRBJ1-1, with a weak D call TRBD1 (6 bases). The CDR3 is 14 residues long. Germline-derived CDR1 and CDR2 are MNHEY and SVGAGI. The V gene lost 10 bases and the J gene lost 2 bases, with 17 bases spanning the gap. In DNA form, the CDR3 reads TGTGCCACCCAGACCGGGACATTTAACACTGAAGCTTTCTTT. Its protein product is CATQTGTFNTEAFF.

The table lists this clone with many counts. The chain links TRBV2 to TRBJ1-4, with D possibly being TRBD1 (6 bases). Trimming took 8 bases from V and 8 from J, leaving 15 bases between them. The germline V gene has CDR1 SNHLY and CDR2 FYNNEI. This CDR3 comprises 13 residues. The DNA for the CDR3 is TGTGCCAGCCTCTCAGGGGCCTTGGAAAAACTGTTTTTT. Its translation: CASLSGALEKLFF.

The J gene is TRBJ2-7, the V gene TRBV4-1; D perhaps matches TRBD2 (5 bases). The CDR3 loop spans 15 amino acids. The germline V gene encodes CDR1 MGHRA and CDR2 YSYEKL. Deletions cut 8 bases from V and 3 bases from J, with 20 bases between. In DNA, the CDR3 is TGCGCCAGCCGTCCCACTTTTAGAGGGATCTACGAGCAGTACTTC. Amino acids: CASRPTFRGIYEQYF.

The V and J genes are TRBV5-1 and TRBJ1-3; tentatively, D is TRBD1 (6 bases). CDR3 length: 14 residues. V lost 3 bases and J 9 bases, leaving 16 bases between the germline ends. CDR1 and CDR2 from the germline V gene are SGHRS and YFSETQ. In DNA form, the CDR3 reads TGCGCCAGCAGCTACTCCGGGACATCGAGCACCATATATTTT. This translates into CASSYSGTSSTIYF.

This rearrangement joins TRBV5-1 to TRBJ2-1, with 12 bases fitting TRBD2. V shed 3 bases, J shed 4 bases, and the junction held 8 bases outside the gene matches. This CDR3 comprises 17 residues. The germline V gene has CDR1 SGHRS and CDR2 YFSETQ. The CDR3 region is CASSSTGTSGGYNEQFF. The CDR3 nucleotides are TGCGCCAGCAGCTCAACGGGAACTAGCGGGGGGTACAATGAGCAGTTCTTC.

The chain uses TRBV6-1 and TRBJ2-7; 8 bases match TRBD1. There are 15 residues in the CDR3. CDR1 is MNHNS, CDR2 SASEGT, per germline. The trim removed 4 bases at V and 7 bases at J, leaving 12 bases unmatched. CDR3 region: CASSARTGSSVEQYF. CDR3 nucleotides: TGTGCCAGCAGTGCCCGGACAGGGTCGTCGGTGGAGCAGTACTTC.

The rearrangement joins TRBV27 to TRBJ2-1; D is unclear. The CDR3 has 13 amino acids. V was clipped by 0 bases and J by 5 bases, with 5 bases between them. The germline V gene has CDR1 MNHEY and CDR2 SMNVEV (reference sequence). In nucleotides, the CDR3 is TGTGCCAGCAGTTTATCTGGGCACAATGAGCAGTTCTTC. It encodes CASSLSGHNEQFF.

This chain links TRBV5-1 with TRBJ2-7, with 10 bases aligning to TRBD2. Germline V gene data show CDR1 as SGHRS and CDR2 as YFSETQ. The CDR3 covers 15 residues. V was pared by 0 bases and J by 6 bases, with 6 bases of the junction left unmatched. CDR3 in amino acids: CASSLATSGLPEQYF. Written as DNA, the CDR3 is TGCGCCAGCAGCTTGGCGACTAGCGGGTTGCCCGAGCAGTACTTC.

This clone was counted once. The chain has TRBV15 and TRBJ2-1; 9 bases are a match to TRBD2. In germline, CDR1 is LNHNV, CDR2 YYDKDF (reference sequence). The ends lost 0 bases at V and 7 bases at J; junction bases unmatched: 10. The CDR3 covers 17 residues. The CDR3 loop is CATSREVAGGRRNEQFF. CDR3 bases: TGTGCCACCAGCAGAGAAGTTGCGGGGGGGCGTCGGAATGAGCAGTTCTTC. Using reference TRBV15 and TRBJ2-1 for the parts outside the CDR3, the full variable domain is DAMVIQNPRYQVTQFGKPVTLSCSQTLNHNVMYWYQQKSSQAPKLLFHYYDKDFNNEADTPDNFQSRRPNTSFCFLDIRSPGLGDTAMYLCATSREVAGGRRNEQFFGPGTRLTVL.